This T cell receptor (beta chain) is drawn from a study of human thymus T cells. Study-wide findings and caveats: Thymic repertoires overlap heavily among unrelated individuals, related research has reported.

Resections from corrective heart surgery provided thymus tissue. It was healthy Finnish infants having corrective surgery for congenital heart defects who were the donors. Data came from immunoSEQ multiplex PCR; TCRdb stores just in-frame clones and leaves some out. The sample records 78,000 or so clones, around 96% being singletons. Turning to this clone: Its antigen is still unknown. Other DNA sequences of this sample code for an identical CDR3.

This TCR came from a boy less than two years old with a congenital heart defect but otherwise immunologically healthy. Material: thymus tissue.

CDR3 loop: CASSSPGAGNYYGYTF. The DNA for the CDR3 is TGTGCCAGCAGCTCTCCTGGGGCAGGGAACTACTATGGCTACACCTTC. V usage is TRBV7-2 and J usage is TRBJ1-2; weak D call: TRBD1 (5 bases). V lost 4 bases, J lost 3 bases, and 18 bases lay in between. Germline CDR1 and CDR2: SGHTA and FQGNSA. The CDR3 sequence is 16 residues long.